Shown below are 15 T cell receptor beta chains from a single sample sequenced in a study of blood T cell repertoires in COVID-19. The method was immunoSEQ multiplex PCR; TCRdb's version includes in-frame clones alone and lacks a portion of them. The sample carries 140,000 to 150,000 clones, more than 85% recorded once. The source material was peripheral blood. The receptors derive from a man between 60 and 70 years old with active or convalescent COVID-19.

CDR3 nucleotides: TGTGCCAGCAGTCCTTACAGGGGCTATGGCTACACCTTC. Its protein product is CASSPYRGYGYTF. The chain is built from TRBV28 and TRBJ1-2, with 7 positions matching TRBD1. The CDR3 totals 13 residues. With V trimmed by 5 bases and J by 4 bases, 4 bases remained unmatched. Germline CDR1 and CDR2: MDHEN and SYDVKM.

V usage is TRBV28 and J usage is TRBJ2-2, with D perhaps TRBD1 (6 bases). V was clipped by 6 bases and J by 6 bases, with 23 bases between them. The CDR3 extends over 17 amino acids. Germline lookup yields CDR1 MDHEN and CDR2 SYDVKM. CDR3 nucleotides: TGTGCCAGCAGCCCCGGCATTTACAGGGAAGTCCCCGGGGAGCTGTTTTTT. It specifies CASSPGIYREVPGELFF.

The chain uses TRBV4-2 and TRBJ2-5; TRBD2 matches at 9 bases. CDR3 length equals 16 residues. J lost 4 bases, V lost 0 bases, and 6 bases had no gene match. The germline CDR1 and CDR2 sequences are LGHNA and YNFKEQ. The CDR3 loop is CASSQEARGGAETQYF. CDR3 nucleotide sequence: TGTGCCAGCAGCCAAGAGGCGCGCGGGGGGGCAGAGACCCAGTACTTC.

The V call is TRBV30, the J call TRBJ1-2, with 8 bases aligning to TRBD1. Germline V gene data show CDR1 as GTSNPN and CDR2 as SVGIG (reference sequence). V trimming: 3 bases; J trimming: 7 bases; junction bases outside the gene matches: 13. The CDR3 sequence is 15 residues long. The CDR3 loop is CAWSASRQGAGGYTF. CDR3 bases: TGTGCCTGGAGCGCCTCCAGGCAGGGGGCGGGTGGCTACACCTTC. Full variable domain (remainder filled in from reference TRBV30 and TRBJ1-2): SQTIHQWPATLVQPVGSPLSLECTVEGTSNPNLYWYRQAAGRGLQLLFYSVGIGQISSEVPQNLSASRPQDRQFILSSKKLLLSDSGFYLCAWSASRQGAGGYTFGSGTRLTVV.

This clone was recorded once. The CDR3 DNA reads as TGTGCCAGCAGTTTACGGGGGTTTCAGCCCCAGCATTTT. This sequence encodes CASSLRGFQPQHF. The rearrangement joins TRBV28 to TRBJ1-5; tentative D call: TRBD1 (5 bases). Germline CDR1 and CDR2: MDHEN and SYDVKM. The CDR3 has 13 residues. Trimming shortened V by 2 bases and J by 6 bases, and 8 bases separated the two germline ends.

V and J are TRBV4-2 and TRBJ1-1, with D unclear. Germline CDR1 LGHNA, CDR2 YNFKEQ. Trimming removed 0 bases from V and 1 base from J, with 6 bases in between. This CDR3 is built from 14 residues. DNA for the CDR3: TGTGCCAGCAGCCAAGATAGACAGAACACTGAAGCTTTCTTT. Its translation: CASSQDRQNTEAFF.

In its sample, this clone was seen once. This chain connects TRBV6-5 to TRBJ2-5; no definite D call. Deletions cut 7 bases from V and 5 bases from J, with 14 bases between. CDR1 is MNHEY, CDR2 SVGAGI, per germline. This CDR3 spans 13 amino acids. In nucleotides, the CDR3 is TGTGCCAGCAAATTTAGTCCGGTCGAGACCCAGTACTTC. It codes for CASKFSPVETQYF.

The chain is built from TRBV28 and TRBJ2-1; D is ambiguous. The CDR3 is made up of 17 amino acids. The germline CDR1 and CDR2 sequences are MDHEN and SYDVKM. The V end was cut by 6 bases, the J end by 4 bases, with 22 bases between. The CDR3: CASSSAPRRLRYNEQFF. In nucleotides, the CDR3 is TGTGCCAGCAGCTCTGCGCCGAGGCGGTTAAGGTACAATGAGCAGTTCTTC.

The chain links TRBV28 to TRBJ1-4; D not certain. The CDR3 runs to 15 residues. V was trimmed by 4 bases and J by 0 bases, leaving 9 bases between them. In germline, CDR1 is MDHEN, CDR2 SYDVKM. This CDR3 reads CASSSPGATNEKLFF. In DNA, the CDR3 is TGTGCCAGCAGTTCTCCAGGCGCAACTAATGAAAAACTGTTTTTT.

The rearrangement links TRBV10-3 to TRBJ1-1, with 10 bases that match TRBD1. The germline CDR1 and CDR2 sequences are ENHRY and SYGVKD. Trimming took 7 bases from V and 7 from J; bases not matched to a gene: 6. This CDR3 contains 13 residues. Here the CDR3 DNA reads TGTGCCATCACCGGGACAGGGGAGAGTGAAGCTTTCTTT. Its translation: CAITGTGESEAFF.

The chain combines TRBV9 with TRBJ2-7; a weak D match, TRBD1 (6 bases). The V gene's germline CDR1 is SGDLS and CDR2 YYNGEE. The length of the CDR3 is 13 residues. The V end was cut by 4 bases, the J end by 5 bases, with 13 bases between. The CDR3 nucleotides read TGTGCCAGCAGCCTCAGGGCAGGGGACGAGCAGTACTTC. The encoded protein is CASSLRAGDEQYF. Full variable domain (missing parts from reference TRBV9 and TRBJ2-7): DSGVTQTPKHLITATGQRVTLRCSPRSGDLSVYWYQQSLDQGLQFLIQYYNGEERAKGNILERFSAQQFPDLHSELNLSSLELGDSALYFCASSLRAGDEQYFGPGTRLTVT.

J is TRBJ1-4 and V is TRBV4-3, with a weak D call TRBD1 (5 bases). V was pared by 0 bases and J by 4 bases, with 9 bases between. The CDR3 covers 15 residues. CDR1 is LGHNA, CDR2 YSLEER, per germline. The chain's CDR3 is CASSQDTGYNEKLFF. The CDR3 coding sequence is TGCGCCAGCAGCCAAGATACAGGATATAATGAAAAACTGTTTTTT.

The chain combines TRBV7-2 with TRBJ1-4; 7 bases agree with TRBD1. V lost 1 base, J lost 8 bases, and 4 bases stayed unmatched. Germline V lookup: CDR1 SGHTA, CDR2 FQGNSA. The CDR3 spans 14 residues. The CDR3 here is CASSLGQGEEKLFF. In DNA, the CDR3 is TGTGCCAGCAGCTTAGGACAGGGTGAGGAAAAACTGTTTTTT. The full variable domain, with the rest looked up from reference TRBV7-2 and TRBJ1-4, is GAGVSQSPSNKVTEKGKDVELRCDPISGHTALYWYRQSLGQGLEFLIYFQGNSAPDKSGLPSDRFSAERTGGSVSTLTIQRTQQEDSAVYLCASSLGQGEEKLFFGSGTQLSVL.

This clone was counted between two and nine times. The chain couples TRBV5-6 to TRBJ2-2; 9 bases are a match to TRBD1. This CDR3 is 15 amino acids long. Trimming at V came to 3 bases and at J to 7 bases, leaving 7 bases not matched to a gene. In germline, CDR1 is SGHDT, CDR2 YYEEEE. CDR3 region: CASSSTGGEVGELFF. DNA for the CDR3: TGTGCCAGCAGCTCAACAGGGGGCGAGGTCGGGGAGCTGTTTTTT.

The chain carries TRBV10-3 and TRBJ1-4; 9 nucleotides agree with TRBD1. Germline V lookup: CDR1 ENHRY, CDR2 SYGVKD. This CDR3 comprises 14 residues. With V trimmed by 4 bases and J by 5 bases, 2 bases remained unmatched. The CDR3 sequence is CAISAGTGNEKLFF. The CDR3 DNA reads TGTGCCATCAGTGCCGGGACAGGGAATGAAAAACTGTTTTTT.